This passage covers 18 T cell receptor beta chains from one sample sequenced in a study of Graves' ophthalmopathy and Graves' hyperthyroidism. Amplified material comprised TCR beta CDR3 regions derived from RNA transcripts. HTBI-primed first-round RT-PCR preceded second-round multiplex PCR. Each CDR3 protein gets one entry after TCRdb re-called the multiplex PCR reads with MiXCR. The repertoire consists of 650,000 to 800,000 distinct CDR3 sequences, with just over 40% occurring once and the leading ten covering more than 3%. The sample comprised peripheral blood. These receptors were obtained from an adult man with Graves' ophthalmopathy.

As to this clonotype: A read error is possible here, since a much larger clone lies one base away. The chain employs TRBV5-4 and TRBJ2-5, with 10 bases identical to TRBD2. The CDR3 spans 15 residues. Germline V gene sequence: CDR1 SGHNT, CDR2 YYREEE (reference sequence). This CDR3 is CASSESASGGETQYF. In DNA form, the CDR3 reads TGCGCCAGCAGCGAATCTGCTAGCGGGGGTGAGACCCAGTACTTC.

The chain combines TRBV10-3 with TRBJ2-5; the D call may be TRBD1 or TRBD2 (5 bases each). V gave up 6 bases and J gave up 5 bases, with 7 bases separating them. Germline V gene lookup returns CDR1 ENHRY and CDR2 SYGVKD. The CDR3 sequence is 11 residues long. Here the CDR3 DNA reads TGTGCCATCAGATGGGGGGAGACCCAGTACTTC. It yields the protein CAIRWGETQYF.

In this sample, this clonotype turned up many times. The DNA for the CDR3 is TGCAGCGTTGATGATGGGACAAGCTACGAGCAGTACTTC. Translating it yields CSVDDGTSYEQYF. The rearrangement joins TRBV29-1 to TRBJ2-7, with a weak D call TRBD1 (6 bases). Germline V gene sequence: CDR1 SQVTM, CDR2 ANQGSEA. Trimming took off 3 bases at V and 3 bases at J, with 12 bases between the two ends. The CDR3 has 13 amino acids.

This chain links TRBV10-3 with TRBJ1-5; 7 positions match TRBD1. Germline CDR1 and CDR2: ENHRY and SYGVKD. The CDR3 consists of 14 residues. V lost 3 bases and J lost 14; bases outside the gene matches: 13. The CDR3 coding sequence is TGTGCCATCAGTGAATCGACAGGGTATAGAGACGAGCATTTT. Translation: CAISESTGYRDEHF.

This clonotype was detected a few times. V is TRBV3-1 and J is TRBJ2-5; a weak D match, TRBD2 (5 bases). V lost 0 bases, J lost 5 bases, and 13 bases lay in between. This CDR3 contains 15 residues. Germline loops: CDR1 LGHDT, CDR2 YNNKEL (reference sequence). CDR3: CASSQDPRVQETQYF. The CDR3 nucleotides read TGTGCCAGCAGCCAAGATCCGAGGGTCCAGGAGACCCAGTACTTC.

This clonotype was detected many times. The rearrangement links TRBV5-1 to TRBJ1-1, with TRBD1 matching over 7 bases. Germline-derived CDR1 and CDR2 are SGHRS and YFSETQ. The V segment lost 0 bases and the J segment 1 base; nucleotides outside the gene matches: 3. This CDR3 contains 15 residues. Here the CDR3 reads CASSLAWDRNTEAFF. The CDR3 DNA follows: TGCGCCAGCAGCTTGGCATGGGACAGGAACACTGAAGCTTTCTTT.

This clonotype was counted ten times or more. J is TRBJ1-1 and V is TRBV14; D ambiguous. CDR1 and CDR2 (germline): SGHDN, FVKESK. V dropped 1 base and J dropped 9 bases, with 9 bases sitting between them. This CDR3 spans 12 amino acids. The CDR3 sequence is CASSQGPLQAFF. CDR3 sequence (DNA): TGTGCCAGCAGCCAAGGGCCACTTCAAGCTTTCTTT.

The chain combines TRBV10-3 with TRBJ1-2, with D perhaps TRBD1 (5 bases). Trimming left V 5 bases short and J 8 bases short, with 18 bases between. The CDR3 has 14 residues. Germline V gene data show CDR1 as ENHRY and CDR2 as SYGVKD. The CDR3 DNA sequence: TGTGCCATCAGTCCACTAGCGGGGCTCGAGGGCTACACCTTC. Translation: CAISPLAGLEGYTF.

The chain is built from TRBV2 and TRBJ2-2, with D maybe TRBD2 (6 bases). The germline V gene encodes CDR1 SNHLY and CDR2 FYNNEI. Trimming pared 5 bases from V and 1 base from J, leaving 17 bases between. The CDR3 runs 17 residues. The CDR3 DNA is TGTGCCAGCAGTCCAATTGGGGGGTTGGTGAACACCGGGGAGCTGTTTTTT. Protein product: CASSPIGGLVNTGELFF.

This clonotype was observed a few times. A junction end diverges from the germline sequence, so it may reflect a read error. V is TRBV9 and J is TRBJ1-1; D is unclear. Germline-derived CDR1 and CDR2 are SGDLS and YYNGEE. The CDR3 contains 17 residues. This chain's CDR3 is CASSLGAANLRDTEAFF. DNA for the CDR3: TGCGCCAGCAGCTTGGGCGCGGCCAACCTGAGGGACACTGAAGCTTTCTTT.

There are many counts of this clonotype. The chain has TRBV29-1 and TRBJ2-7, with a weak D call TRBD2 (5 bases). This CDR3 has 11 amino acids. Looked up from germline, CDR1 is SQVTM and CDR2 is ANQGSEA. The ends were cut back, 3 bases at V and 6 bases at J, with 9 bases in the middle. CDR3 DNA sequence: TGCAGCGTTGAGACGGGGTTCGAGCAGTACTTC. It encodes CSVETGFEQYF.

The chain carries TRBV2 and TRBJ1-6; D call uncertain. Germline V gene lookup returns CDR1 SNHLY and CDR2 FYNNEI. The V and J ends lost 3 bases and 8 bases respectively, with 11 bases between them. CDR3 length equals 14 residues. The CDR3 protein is CASSERRPDSPLHF. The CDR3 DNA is TGTGCCAGCAGTGAGAGAAGACCGGATTCACCCCTCCACTTT.

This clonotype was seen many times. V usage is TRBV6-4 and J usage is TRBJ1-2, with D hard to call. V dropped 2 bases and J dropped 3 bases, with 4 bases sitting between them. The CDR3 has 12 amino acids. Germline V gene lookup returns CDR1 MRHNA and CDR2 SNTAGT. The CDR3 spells CASSDGYYGYTF. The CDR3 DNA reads TGTGCCAGCAGTGACGGATACTATGGCTACACCTTC.

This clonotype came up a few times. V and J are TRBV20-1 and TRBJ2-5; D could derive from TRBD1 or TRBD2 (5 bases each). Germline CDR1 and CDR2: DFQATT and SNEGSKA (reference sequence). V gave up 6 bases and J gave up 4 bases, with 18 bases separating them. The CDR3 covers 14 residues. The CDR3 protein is CSAHTGALGETQYF. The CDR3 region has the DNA TGCAGTGCCCATACCGGGGCCCTCGGAGAGACCCAGTACTTC.

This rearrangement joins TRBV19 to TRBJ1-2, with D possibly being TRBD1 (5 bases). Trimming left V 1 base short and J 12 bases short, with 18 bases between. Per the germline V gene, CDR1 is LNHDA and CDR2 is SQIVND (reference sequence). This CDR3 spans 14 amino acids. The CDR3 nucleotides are TGTGCCAGTAGTATAGCAGGGACCAACCGGGGCCACACCTTC. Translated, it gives CASSIAGTNRGHTF.

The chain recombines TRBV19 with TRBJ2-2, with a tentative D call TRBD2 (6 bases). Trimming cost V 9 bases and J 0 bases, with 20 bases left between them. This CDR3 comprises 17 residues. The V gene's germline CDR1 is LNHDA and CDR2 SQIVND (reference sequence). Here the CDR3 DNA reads TGTGCCAGCAGCCAAGAAGGAGGGCGCGCGAACACCGGGGAGCTGTTTTTT. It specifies CASSQEGGRANTGELFF.

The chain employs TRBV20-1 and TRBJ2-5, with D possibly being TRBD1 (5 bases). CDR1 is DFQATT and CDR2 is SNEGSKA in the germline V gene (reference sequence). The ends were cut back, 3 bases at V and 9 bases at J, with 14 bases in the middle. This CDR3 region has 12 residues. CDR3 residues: CSARTAHQPQYF. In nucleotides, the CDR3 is TGCAGTGCTAGGACAGCCCATCAGCCCCAGTACTTC.

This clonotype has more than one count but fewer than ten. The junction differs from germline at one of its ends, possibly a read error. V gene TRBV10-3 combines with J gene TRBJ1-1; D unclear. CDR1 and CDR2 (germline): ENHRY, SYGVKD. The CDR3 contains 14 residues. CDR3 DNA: TGTGCCAGCAGTAAAAGGACTGTGGCCACTGAAGCTTTCTTT. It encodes CASSKRTVATEAFF.